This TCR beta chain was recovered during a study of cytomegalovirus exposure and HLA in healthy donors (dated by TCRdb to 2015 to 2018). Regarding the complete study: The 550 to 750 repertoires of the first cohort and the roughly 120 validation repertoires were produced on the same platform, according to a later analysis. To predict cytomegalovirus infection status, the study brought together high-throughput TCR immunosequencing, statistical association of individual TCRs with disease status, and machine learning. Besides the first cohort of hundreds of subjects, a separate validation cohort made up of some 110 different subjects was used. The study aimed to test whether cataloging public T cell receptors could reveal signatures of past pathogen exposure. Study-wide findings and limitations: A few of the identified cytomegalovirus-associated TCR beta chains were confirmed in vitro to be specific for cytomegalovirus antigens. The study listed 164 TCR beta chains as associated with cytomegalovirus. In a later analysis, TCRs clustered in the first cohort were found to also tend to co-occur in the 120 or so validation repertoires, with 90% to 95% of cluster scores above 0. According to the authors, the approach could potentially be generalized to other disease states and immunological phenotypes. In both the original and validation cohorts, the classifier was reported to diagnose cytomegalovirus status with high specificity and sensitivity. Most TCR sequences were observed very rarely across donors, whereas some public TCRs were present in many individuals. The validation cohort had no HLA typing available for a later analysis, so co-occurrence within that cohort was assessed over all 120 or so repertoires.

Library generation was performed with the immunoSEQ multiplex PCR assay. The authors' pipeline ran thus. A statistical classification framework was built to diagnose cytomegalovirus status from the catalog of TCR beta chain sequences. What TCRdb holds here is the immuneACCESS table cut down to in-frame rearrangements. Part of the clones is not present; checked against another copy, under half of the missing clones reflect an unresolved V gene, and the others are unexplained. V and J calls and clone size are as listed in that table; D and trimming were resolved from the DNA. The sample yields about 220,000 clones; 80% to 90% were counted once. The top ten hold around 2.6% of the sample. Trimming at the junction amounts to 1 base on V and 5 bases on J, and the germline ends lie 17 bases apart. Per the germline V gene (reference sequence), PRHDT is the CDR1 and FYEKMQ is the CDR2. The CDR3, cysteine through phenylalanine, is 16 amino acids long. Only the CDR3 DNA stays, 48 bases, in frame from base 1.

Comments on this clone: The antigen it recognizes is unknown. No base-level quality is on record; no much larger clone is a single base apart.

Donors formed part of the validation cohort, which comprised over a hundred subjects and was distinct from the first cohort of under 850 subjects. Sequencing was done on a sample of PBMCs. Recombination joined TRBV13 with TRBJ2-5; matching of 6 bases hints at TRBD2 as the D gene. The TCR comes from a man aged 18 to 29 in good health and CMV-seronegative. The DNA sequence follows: TGTGCCAGCAGCTTAGAGGGAGGATTCGGGTTGGAGACCCAGTACTTC. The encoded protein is CASSLEGGFGLETQYF.